One and the same sample provided the 9 T cell receptor beta chains below, sequenced in a study of OX40 agonist ivuxolimab in advanced cancers. Using immunoSEQ multiplex PCR, the repertoire was profiled, and TCRdb retains in-frame clones only, with some absent. Of around 150,000 clones listed, around 93% are singletons. The sequencing used CD4+ or CD8+ T cells sorted from blood, collected in a trial of the OX40 agonist ivuxolimab. The origin of the receptors is an adult with an advanced solid tumor such as melanoma, head and neck, liver or kidney cancer.

The rearrangement uses TRBV7-9 and TRBJ2-7, with 7 bases lining up with TRBD1. The CDR3 loop spans 13 amino acids. Germline assignment: CDR1 SEHNR and CDR2 FQNEAQ (reference sequence). With 5 bases clipped from V and 7 bases from J, the junction kept 8 bases outside the gene matches. CDR3 sequence: CASSTRQGREQYF. The CDR3 nucleotides are TGTGCCAGCAGCACCCGACAGGGCCGGGAGCAGTACTTC.

V is TRBV5-1 and J is TRBJ1-3; 11 nucleotides agree with TRBD1. This CDR3 has 18 amino acids. V dropped 0 bases and J dropped 0; count of bases not matched to a gene: 5. Germline values: CDR1 SGHRS, CDR2 YFSETQ. The CDR3 nucleotides are TGCGCCAGCAGCTTGGGGACAGGGGGCGCCTTCTCTGGAAACACCATATATTTT. As protein: CASSLGTGGAFSGNTIYF. Based on the CDR3 plus reference TRBV5-1 and TRBJ1-3, the full variable domain is KAGVTQTPRYLIKTRGQQVTLSCSPISGHRSVSWYQQTPGQGLQFLFEYFSETQRNKGNFPGRFSGRQFSNSRSEMNVSTLELGDSALYLCASSLGTGGAFSGNTIYFGEGSWLTVV.

This rearrangement joins TRBV6-4 to TRBJ1-1; tentatively, D is TRBD1 (5 bases). Trimming took off 5 bases at V and 1 base at J, with 17 bases between the two ends. This CDR3 contains 16 residues. The germline CDR1 and CDR2 sequences are MRHNA and SNTAGT. This chain's CDR3 is CASSSPPRQGNTEAFF. The DNA for the CDR3 is TGTGCCAGCAGTTCCCCCCCCAGGCAGGGGAACACTGAAGCTTTCTTT.

V gene TRBV6-1 combines with J gene TRBJ2-1; weak D call: TRBD1 (5 bases). The germline V and J ends were trimmed by 5 bases and 9 bases, with 14 bases remaining between them. Looked up from germline, CDR1 is MNHNS and CDR2 is SASEGT. The CDR3 is 13 residues long. CDR3 DNA: TGTGCCAGCAGTTCAGGGCTAGTTACTGAGCAGTTCTTC. Amino acid sequence: CASSSGLVTEQFF.

J is TRBJ1-5 and V is TRBV27; TRBD1 might be the D (5 bases). The germline gives CDR1 MNHEY, CDR2 SMNVEV (reference sequence). The CDR3 totals 19 residues. Trimming took off 5 bases at V and 3 bases at J, with 26 bases between the two ends. In DNA, the CDR3 is TGTGCCAGCAGTAGCAGGATAGGACGGCAGGGTATGAACAATCAGCCCCAGCATTTT. Its translation: CASSSRIGRQGMNNQPQHF.

The chain couples TRBV6-6 to TRBJ2-1; unclear D gene. V was cut by 2 bases and J by 6 bases, with 14 bases left in between. The germline V gene encodes CDR1 MNHNY and CDR2 SVGAGI (reference sequence). CDR3 size: 15 residues. The CDR3 nucleotides are TGTGCCAGCAGTTACGTGGCAGGTAGGCGCAATGAGCAGTTCTTC. This translates into CASSYVAGRRNEQFF.

The CDR3 loop reads CASTRGDYGYTF. The CDR3 DNA reads TGTGCCAGCACCCGGGGGGACTATGGCTACACCTTC. The chain employs TRBV6-5 and TRBJ1-2; D possibly corresponds to TRBD1 (5 bases). The V end lost 7 bases, the J end lost 3 bases, and 9 bases lay between the germline ends. The CDR3 totals 12 residues. In germline, CDR1 is MNHEY, CDR2 SVGAGI.

The V call is TRBV7-9, the J call TRBJ1-1, with D perhaps TRBD1 (5 bases). Trimming took off 5 bases at V and 0 bases at J, with 16 bases between the two ends. There are 16 residues in the CDR3. Germline V gene lookup returns CDR1 SEHNR and CDR2 FQNEAQ (reference sequence). Written as DNA, the CDR3 is TGTGCCAGCAGCCCTCCTGGAGGGGTGTTGAACACTGAAGCTTTCTTT. Its translation is CASSPPGGVLNTEAFF.

The gene calls are TRBV11-2 and TRBJ2-1; D unresolved. The CDR3 runs 16 residues. The V gene's germline CDR1 is SGHAT and CDR2 FQNNGV. Trimming took off 4 bases at V and 0 bases at J, with 13 bases between the two ends. CDR3 DNA: TGTGCCAGCAGCTATAGGGTACAGAGCTCCTACAATGAGCAGTTCTTC. Translating gives CASSYRVQSSYNEQFF.